These 25 T cell receptor beta chains were all obtained from the same sample, sequenced in a study of CD8+CD57+ T cells in acquired aplastic anemia. CDR3 and TCR beta VDJ profiling relied on a genomic DNA template. Each CDR3 protein gets one entry after TCRdb re-called the reads with MiXCR. This sample yields roughly 240,000 distinct CDR3 sequences, of which more than 45% are seen a single time; about 8.3% belongs to the top ten. Before being chosen for sequencing, patients had shown CD8+CD57+ cell expansion by flow cytometry. The sample comprised sorted CD4+, CD8+, or CD8+CD57+ T cells (not recorded which) from PBMCs. The source of these receptors is a human donor with aplastic anemia.

Comments on this clonotype: Mismatch with germline at one junction end may stem from a read error. This chain links TRBV10-3 with TRBJ2-3; 9 bases are shared with TRBD1. The CDR3 is made up of 17 amino acids. Germline lookup yields CDR1 ENHRY and CDR2 SYGVKD. The CDR3 loop reads CAISGGEGQGDTGTQYF. For the CDR3, the DNA is TGTGCCATCAGTGGGGGGGAGGGACAGGGCGACACAGGTACGCAGTATTTT.

This clonotype was seen a few times. The CDR3 region is CASSDRDNAEAFF. The DNA for the CDR3 is TGTGCCAGCAGTGACCGGGACAACGCTGAAGCTTTCTTT. The chain links TRBV12-3 or TRBV12-4 to TRBJ1-1; tentatively, D is TRBD1 (6 bases). This CDR3 contains 13 residues. V dropped 5 bases and J dropped 6 bases, with 13 bases sitting between them.

This clonotype was detected ten times or more. The chain couples TRBV6-7 to TRBJ2-1; D not certain. TRBV6-7 is identified as an open reading frame with a role that is uncertain. V was shortened by 2 bases and J by 6 bases, with 8 bases between the two germline ends. The length of the CDR3 is 13 residues. CDR3 coding DNA: TGTGCCAGCAGTTACCACCCGAGCAATGAGCAGTTCTTC. It is translated as CASSYHPSNEQFF.

The sample holds many counts of this clonotype. The J gene is TRBJ2-5, the V gene TRBV13; TRBD2 aligns across 12 bases. Per germline, CDR1 PRHDT and CDR2 FYEKMQ (reference sequence). This CDR3 region has 15 residues. V trimming: 3 bases; J trimming: 3 bases; junction bases outside the gene matches: 2. Here the CDR3 reads CASSFLAGGKETQYF. For the CDR3, the DNA is TGTGCCAGCAGCTTCCTAGCGGGGGGGAAAGAGACCCAGTACTTC.

This clonotype appeared a few times. The CDR3 sequence is CAWSSQGSGTEAFF. CDR3 nucleotide sequence: TGTGCCTGGAGTTCACAGGGCTCCGGCACTGAAGCTTTCTTT. V gene TRBV30 combines with J gene TRBJ1-1; tentative D call: TRBD1 (6 bases). Trimming took off 2 bases at V and 4 bases at J, with 14 bases between the two ends. The CDR3 loop spans 14 amino acids. Per the germline V gene, CDR1 is GTSNPN and CDR2 is SVGIG (reference sequence).

The chain has TRBV6-4 and TRBJ1-2, with D unclear. From germline, CDR1 is MRHNA and CDR2 SNTAGT. Between the trimmed V and J ends, which lost 5 bases and 4 bases, there was a span of 23 bases. The CDR3 is 17 residues long. For the CDR3, the DNA is TGTGCCAGCAGTTACACTTTAGCGGCCGGAGAATTCTATGGCTACACCTTC. Protein product: CASSYTLAAGEFYGYTF.

This clonotype was counted ten times or more. V usage is TRBV5-6 and J usage is TRBJ1-1, with no clear D. The V end was cut by 1 base, the J end by 0 bases, with 16 bases between. Germline V gives CDR1 SGHDT, CDR2 YYEEEE. The CDR3 spans 17 residues. This CDR3 reads CASSLRSQAHMNTEAFF. The CDR3 DNA reads TGTGCCAGCAGCTTGCGGTCCCAGGCTCACATGAACACTGAAGCTTTCTTT.

V is TRBV10-2 and J is TRBJ1-5; D is perhaps TRBD1 (5 bases). V gave up 2 bases and J gave up 5 bases, with 13 bases separating them. The CDR3 covers 15 residues. The germline V gene encodes CDR1 WSHSY and CDR2 SAAADI. The CDR3 DNA reads TGCGCCAGCAGTGAGAGGGACCCGATGGATCAGCCCCAGCATTTT. Encoded protein: CASSERDPMDQPQHF.

This clonotype was observed once. The chain combines TRBV4-3 with TRBJ1-1; D unclear. Trimming cost V 0 bases and J 4 bases, with 15 bases left between them. CDR1 and CDR2 from the germline V gene are LGHNA and YSLEER. The CDR3 runs to 16 residues. The CDR3 loop reads CASSQEAVVGRTEAFF. CDR3 DNA sequence: TGCGCCAGCAGCCAAGAAGCAGTGGTGGGCCGCACTGAAGCTTTCTTT.

The chain couples TRBV12-3 or TRBV12-4 to TRBJ1-2, with TRBD1 as a possible D gene (5 bases). V was pared by 8 bases and J by 6 bases, with 22 bases between. The length of the CDR3 is 15 residues. CDR3 in DNA: TGTGCCAGCGGCCCCCCCGGGGCCCCTATTAATGGCTACACCTTC. It is translated as CASGPPGAPINGYTF.

The rearrangement joins TRBV7-2 to TRBJ2-3; 9 bases fit TRBD2. Per germline, CDR1 SGHTA and CDR2 FQGNSA. The CDR3 runs 16 residues. The V and J ends lost 1 base and 2 bases, in that order; junction bases with no gene match: 4. This CDR3 is CASSLGAGGATDTQYF. The CDR3, as DNA: TGTGCCAGCAGCTTAGGAGCGGGGGGTGCCACAGATACGCAGTATTTT. The full variable domain, its missing parts supplied by reference TRBV7-2 and TRBJ2-3, is GAGVSQSPSNKVTEKGKDVELRCDPISGHTALYWYRQSLGQGLEFLIYFQGNSAPDKSGLPSDRFSAERTGGSVSTLTIQRTQQEDSAVYLCASSLGAGGATDTQYFGPGTRLTVL.

A note on this clonotype: The missing conserved phenylalanine or tryptophan at the end of this CDR3 makes a read error likely. V and J are TRBV20-1 and TRBJ2-7, with a possible D match to TRBD1 (5 bases). The ends were cut back, 2 bases at V and 3 bases at J, with 11 bases in the middle. The CDR3 length is 13 residues. CDR1 DFQATT and CDR2 SNEGSKA come from the germline V gene (reference sequence). This CDR3 is CSARWQGYYEQYL. As DNA, the CDR3 is TGCAGTGCTAGATGGCAGGGATACTACGAGCAGTACCTC.

The chain is built from TRBV20-1 and TRBJ2-7, with 7 bases lining up with TRBD2. V gave up 3 bases and J gave up 9 bases; unmatched junction bases: 11. Germline loops: CDR1 DFQATT, CDR2 SNEGSKA (reference sequence). This CDR3 has 13 amino acids. The CDR3: CSASGEGTDTQYF. CDR3 coding DNA: TGCAGTGCTAGCGGGGAGGGCACAGATACGCAGTACTTC.

The genes are TRBV7-9 and TRBJ2-5, with a tentative D call TRBD1 (6 bases). Germline V gene lookup returns CDR1 SEHNR and CDR2 FQNEAQ (reference sequence). Trimming pared 1 base from V and 5 bases from J, leaving 11 bases between. This CDR3 has 14 amino acids. The CDR3 region has the DNA TGTGCCAGCAGCTTAGGCGCAGGGGTGGAGACCCAGTACTTC. The encoded protein is CASSLGAGVETQYF. The full variable domain, rest sourced from reference TRBV7-9 and TRBJ2-5, is DTGVSQNPRHKITKRGQNVTFRCDPISEHNRLYWYRQTLGQGPEFLTYFQNEAQLEKSRLLSDRFSAERPKGSFSTLEIQRTEQGDSAMYLCASSLGAGVETQYFGPGTRLLVL.

Worth noting for this clonotype: A much bigger clone sits one base away, suggesting this may be a read error. The chain carries TRBV20-1 and TRBJ2-3, with 8 bases lining up with TRBD1. Germline V gene data show CDR1 as DFQATT and CDR2 as SNEGSKA (reference sequence). CDR3 length: 15 residues. CDR3 DNA sequence: TGCAGTGCTAACGGGTTGACAGGGGTTGCAGATACGCAGTGTTTT. Translation: CSANGLTGVADTQCF.

Note on this clonotype: Just one base apart from a much larger clone, this may be a read error. The chain links TRBV5-1 to TRBJ2-1; 11 bases map to TRBD2. The trim removed 4 bases at V and 12 bases at J, leaving 15 bases unmatched. Germline CDR1 SGHRS, CDR2 YFSETQ. The CDR3 runs to 16 residues. In nucleotides, the CDR3 is TGCGCCAGCAGCCCCGACTTCGTTAGCGGGAGGGATGTGCAGTTCTTC. Translating it yields CASSPDFVSGRDVQFF.

V usage is TRBV2 and J usage is TRBJ2-7, with D unresolved. In germline, CDR1 is SNHLY, CDR2 FYNNEI. The CDR3 runs to 13 residues. The ends were cut back, 4 bases at V and 2 bases at J, with 9 bases in the middle. CDR3 nucleotide sequence: TGTGCCAGCAGTGGCTACAGTGCCTACGAGCAGTACTTC. This gives the protein CASSGYSAYEQYF.

This clonotype was found once. The chain combines TRBV5-1 with TRBJ2-7; TRBD1 aligns across 7 bases. This CDR3 comprises 16 residues. Germline V gene lookup returns CDR1 SGHRS and CDR2 YFSETQ. Trimming at V came to 4 bases and at J to 7 bases, leaving 17 bases not matched to a gene. DNA for the CDR3: TGCGCCAGCAGCGATACGAGACAGGGTAGATCTGGGGAGCAGTACTTC. Protein sequence: CASSDTRQGRSGEQYF.

CDR3 coding DNA: TGTGCCATCAGTGAGTCGCACAGCGACTATGGCTACACCTTC. It translates to CAISESHSDYGYTF. V gene TRBV10-3 combines with J gene TRBJ1-2; the D is unclear. Per germline, CDR1 ENHRY and CDR2 SYGVKD. This CDR3 contains 14 residues. V lost 0 bases and J lost 3, with 8 bases in between.

The genes are TRBV2 and TRBJ2-7, with TRBD2 identical over 9 bases. CDR3 length: 17 amino acids. Germline values: CDR1 SNHLY, CDR2 FYNNEI. The J segment lost 0 bases and the V segment lost 2 bases, leaving 8 bases of the junction unmatched. The CDR3 loop reads CASSEWKTSGVSYEQYF. CDR3 DNA: TGTGCCAGCAGTGAATGGAAGACTAGCGGAGTCTCCTACGAGCAGTACTTC.

A note on this clonotype: A junction end diverges from the germline sequence, so it may reflect a read error. In DNA, the CDR3 is TGTGCCAGCGGTGAAGAGGGATGGACCGGGGAGCTGTTTTTT. As protein: CASGEEGWTGELFF. The chain is built from TRBV2 and TRBJ2-2; D might be TRBD2 (5 bases). The CDR3 consists of 14 residues. Germline V lookup: CDR1 SNHLY, CDR2 FYNNEI.

The sample holds one count of this clonotype. The V gene is TRBV29-1, the J gene TRBJ2-7, with D uncertain. V was cut by 4 bases and J by 6 bases, with 13 bases left in between. The CDR3 contains 12 residues. Germline V gives CDR1 SQVTM, CDR2 ANQGSEA. The DNA of the CDR3 is TGCAGCGTTGGACGAAGCGCCTCCGAGCAGTACTTC. Protein product: CSVGRSASEQYF.

The table lists this clonotype with many counts. This chain links TRBV7-8 with TRBJ2-7, with D possibly being TRBD1 (5 bases). V was pared by 5 bases and J by 4 bases, with 15 bases between. The CDR3 runs to 14 residues. Germline-derived CDR1 and CDR2 are SGHVS and FQNEAQ. The CDR3 spells CASSPERGWYEQYF. CDR3 sequence (DNA): TGTGCCAGCAGCCCCGAAAGGGGTTGGTACGAGCAGTACTTC.

This chain uses TRBV19 with TRBJ2-2; D not certain. This CDR3 region has 14 residues. Trimming stripped 5 bases from V and 1 base from J, with 8 bases between. Per germline, CDR1 LNHDA and CDR2 SQIVND (reference sequence). The CDR3, as DNA: TGTGCCAGTAGTGTCACTGAGAACACCGGGGAGCTGTTTTTT. Translated: CASSVTENTGELFF.

This clonotype was detected ten times or more. V usage is TRBV10-3 and J usage is TRBJ1-5, with D uncertain. This CDR3 spans 13 amino acids. V was clipped by 6 bases and J by 0 bases, with 6 bases between them. The V gene's germline CDR1 is ENHRY and CDR2 SYGVKD. CDR3 nucleotides: TGTGCCATCAGCCTGAATAGCAATCAGCCCCAGCATTTT. Translating it yields CAISLNSNQPQHF.